The 9 T cell receptor beta chains below come from one sample, sequenced in a study of OX40 agonist ivuxolimab in advanced cancers. Produced via immunoSEQ multiplex PCR; TCRdb's table is partial and in-frame only. The sample has 55,000 to 65,000 clones, roughly 90% seen once; the top ten hold 23%. This specimen consisted of CD4+ or CD8+ T cells sorted from blood, obtained in a trial of the OX40 agonist ivuxolimab. The receptors shown here come from an adult with an advanced solid tumor such as melanoma, head and neck, liver or kidney cancer.

J is TRBJ1-2 and V is TRBV28; 7 positions match TRBD1. Germline V gene sequence: CDR1 MDHEN, CDR2 SYDVKM. The CDR3 length is 15 residues. V shed 5 bases and J 0 bases; nucleotides not matched to a gene: 6. This chain's CDR3 is CASSPGTDTNYGYTF. The DNA of the CDR3 is TGTGCCAGCAGTCCCGGGACAGACACTAACTATGGCTACACCTTC.

The rearrangement uses TRBV9 and TRBJ1-3; D gene unclear. Germline loops: CDR1 SGDLS, CDR2 YYNGEE. V was shortened by 2 bases and J by 4 bases, with 10 bases between the two germline ends. The CDR3 length is 14 residues. The CDR3 reads CASSVSDGGNTIYF. The CDR3 region has the DNA TGTGCCAGCAGCGTTTCGGACGGAGGAAACACCATATATTTT.

The V gene is TRBV28, the J gene TRBJ2-7, with TRBD1 matching over 7 bases. V was clipped by 5 bases and J by 4 bases; unmatched bases: 2. Per germline, CDR1 MDHEN and CDR2 SYDVKM. This CDR3 spans 12 amino acids. The DNA of the CDR3 is TGTGCCAGCAGTGCGACAGGGTACGAGCAGTACTTC. It translates to CASSATGYEQYF. The variable domain in full, with the rest retrieved from reference TRBV28 and TRBJ2-7, is DVKVTQSSRYLVKRTGEKVFLECVQDMDHENMFWYRQDPGLGLRLIYFSYDVKMKEKGDIPEGYSVSREKKERFSLILESASTNQTSMYLCASSATGYEQYFGPGTRLTVT.

The CDR3 sequence: CASSLGAGNGYTF. CDR3 nucleotides: TGTGCCAGCAGTTTAGGGGCGGGAAATGGCTACACCTTC. This chain connects TRBV27 to TRBJ1-2; a weak D match, TRBD1 (5 bases). Germline CDR1 and CDR2: MNHEY and SMNVEV (reference sequence). This CDR3 has 13 residues. The V end lost 2 bases, the J end lost 6 bases, and 10 bases lay between the germline ends.

The rearrangement links TRBV4-3 to TRBJ2-3; 8 bases are a match to TRBD2. The V and J ends lost 0 bases and 8 bases, in that order; junction bases with no gene match: 13. From germline, CDR1 is LGHNA and CDR2 YSLEER. The CDR3 covers 17 residues. The CDR3 protein is CASSQDRLSGSGGTQYF. The DNA of the CDR3 is TGCGCCAGCAGCCAAGATAGGTTAAGCGGGAGTGGCGGTACGCAGTATTTT.

This clone was detected once. The rearrangement links TRBV9 to TRBJ2-5; the D gene is possibly TRBD2 (6 bases). Trimming stripped 4 bases from V and 7 bases from J, with 11 bases between. This CDR3 region has 12 residues. Per the germline V gene, CDR1 is SGDLS and CDR2 is YYNGEE. CDR3: CASSSLGGTQYF. In DNA, the CDR3 is TGTGCCAGCAGCTCCCTCGGGGGGACCCAGTACTTC.

The chain recombines TRBV2 with TRBJ2-3; TRBD2 matches at 9 bases. Germline V gene sequence: CDR1 SNHLY, CDR2 FYNNEI. The CDR3 spans 15 residues. Losses at the gene ends were 4 bases for V and 4 bases for J; bases not matched to a gene: 6. The CDR3 is CASSGREGPPDTQYF. The CDR3 nucleotides are TGTGCCAGCAGTGGGCGGGAGGGCCCTCCAGATACGCAGTATTTT.

The CDR3 region is CASSLDLGATYEQYF. Here the CDR3 DNA reads TGTGCCAGCAGCTTAGATCTGGGCGCCACCTACGAGCAGTACTTC. J is TRBJ2-7 and V is TRBV11-2; D unclear. This CDR3 has 15 residues. The V gene's germline CDR1 is SGHAT and CDR2 FQNNGV. Deletions cut 0 bases from V and 2 bases from J, with 11 bases between.

The chain recombines TRBV30 with TRBJ1-2; 7 bases align to TRBD1. The V segment lost 0 bases and the J segment 4 bases; nucleotides outside the gene matches: 5. Germline CDR1 reads GTSNPN; CDR2 reads SVGIG (reference sequence). The CDR3 loop spans 14 amino acids. The CDR3 reads CAWSVRGQIYGYTF. CDR3 nucleotides: TGTGCCTGGAGTGTCCGGGGACAGATCTATGGCTACACCTTC.